The 6 T cell receptor beta chains listed next were all sequenced from one sample in a study of blood T cells in healthy people across ages. The use of a sample-barcoded 5' primer and a J-beta primer mix characterized a second PCR of roughly 6 to 11 cycles. TCRdb processed the 5' RACE reads anew with MiXCR; each CDR3 protein has one entry. This table has about 680,000 distinct CDR3 sequences, approximately 50% appearing once. The material sequenced was blood. The receptors shown here come from a woman aged 60-75 years in good health.

The chain combines TRBV13 with TRBJ2-1; 14 positions agree with TRBD2. The closer fit of TRBJ2-7 to the DNA end suggests the J call may be wrong. CDR3 size: 21 residues. Germline CDR1 is PRHDT and CDR2 is FYEKMQ (reference sequence). The CDR3 DNA reads as TGTGCCAGCAGCTTAGGGGTGGGACTAGCGGGAGCCGGGAGCACCTACAATGAGCAGTACTTC. This translates into CASSLGVGLAGAGSTYNEQYF.

The chain couples TRBV18 to TRBJ2-7; TRBD2 matches at 11 bases. CDR1 KGHSH and CDR2 LQKENI come from the germline V gene. This CDR3 region has 13 residues. Germline trimming cut 3 bases from V and 7 bases from J; bases unmatched to any gene: 2. CDR3 in amino acids: CASSPGLAEEQYF. The CDR3 coding sequence is TGTGCCAGCTCACCGGGACTAGCGGAGGAGCAGTACTTC.

This clonotype was seen a single time. The chain uses TRBV7-2 and TRBJ2-2; 8 nucleotides align to TRBD1. This CDR3 contains 15 residues. V lost 5 bases to trimming and J lost 9 bases; unmatched junction nucleotides: 11. The V gene's germline CDR1 is SGHTA and CDR2 FQGNSA. The chain's CDR3 is CASSPTGGGVRELFF. The CDR3 DNA sequence: TGTGCCAGCAGCCCCACAGGGGGAGGCGTGCGGGAGCTGTTTTTT.

V usage is TRBV6-5 and J usage is TRBJ2-1, with TRBD2 matching over 7 bases. The DNA end favors TRBJ2-7, so the J call may be wrong. In germline, CDR1 is MNHEY, CDR2 SVGAGI. The CDR3 consists of 14 residues. In DNA, the CDR3 is TGTGCCAGCAGTTACGCGGGAGACTACAATGAGCAGTACTTC. Translation: CASSYAGDYNEQYF.

This clonotype was counted once. The chain is built from TRBV14 and TRBJ2-1; 10 bases align to TRBD1. The junction had 7 bases not matched to a gene; V was cut back by 2 bases and J by 9 bases. Germline V CDR1 and CDR2: SGHDN, FVKESK. The CDR3 sequence is 15 residues long. The CDR3 region has the DNA TGTGCCAGCAGCCAACCGGGACAGGGGACAGGTGAGCAGTTCTTC. Amino acids: CASSQPGQGTGEQFF.

On this clonotype itself: The junction and the germline gene differ at one end; a read error may be behind it. J is TRBJ1-1 and V is TRBV2; tentative D call: TRBD1 (5 bases). Germline CDR1 SNHLY, CDR2 FYNNEI. The CDR3 has 12 residues. This CDR3 reads CASGDRNTEAFF. In DNA form, the CDR3 reads TGTGCCAGCGGTGACAGAAACACTGAAGCTTTCTTT.